This T cell receptor beta chain was identified during a study of T cells after yellow fever vaccination. V lost 0 bases, J lost 15 bases, and 6 bases lay in between. Germline CDR1 SGHAT, CDR2 FQNNGV. This CDR3 spans 10 amino acids. Overall study findings and caveats: Post-booster repertoires contained most primary-vaccination clones again (about 95% CD4, about 90% CD8).

TCRdb re-analysed the 5' RACE reads in MiXCR, keeping a single row per CDR3 protein. The profile shows hundreds of thousands of distinct CDR3 sequences, about 12% of them singletons. This clonotype was seen more than once but under ten times. Its specificity is not known. The gene calls are TRBV11-2 and TRBJ2-1; unclear D gene. The sample consisted of PBMCs, taken on the day of the yellow fever booster vaccination. The source of this sequence is a man aged 30 to 39 who received the YFV17D yellow fever vaccine. CDR3 in DNA: TGTGCCAGCAGCTTAGACCGGAGGTTCTTC. Protein sequence: CASSLDRRFF.